This TCR beta chain was captured in a study of CD8+CD57+ T cells in acquired aplastic anemia. Germline V gives CDR1 LNHNV, CDR2 YYDKDF (reference sequence). This CDR3 comprises 17 residues. The V and J ends lost 4 bases and 2 bases, in that order; junction bases with no gene match: 11. Selection for sequencing was limited to patients who had shown CD8+CD57+ cell expansion by flow cytometry. TCR beta VDJ and CDR3 were profiled, and genomic DNA was the template. MiXCR was run by TCRdb on the reads, yielding one entry per CDR3 protein. This sample has a few hundred thousand distinct CDR3 sequences, with around a third found just once.

The chain combines TRBV15 with TRBJ2-3, with 8 bases lining up with TRBD1. This clonotype was sampled from a human donor with aplastic anemia. The sequencing sample was made of sorted CD4+, CD8+, or CD8+CD57+ T cells (not recorded which) from PBMCs. The CDR3 nucleotides are TGTGCCACCAGCACTCGGACAGGGCAGGGCTACACAGATACGCAGTATTTT. Translating it yields CATSTRTGQGYTDTQYF.